This TCR beta chain was found in a study of cytotoxic CD8 clonotypes in ibrutinib-treated CLL. The wider study: Sequencing produced an average of about 260,000 productive templates and 85,000 to 100,000 productive rearrangements per sample. Broader study findings: Under treatment, the uncommon public clonotypes either contracted or remained stable. Clonality increased with ibrutinib response but returned toward baseline at progression.

Data came from immunoSEQ multiplex PCR; TCRdb stores just in-frame clones and leaves some out. The sample holds 29,000 or so clones, around three quarters seen once. This CDR3 comprises 13 residues. Germline assignment: CDR1 MNHNY and CDR2 SVGAGI (reference sequence). The V and J ends lost 7 bases and 4 bases respectively, with 13 bases between them. As concerns this clone: The antigen is undetermined.

This chain uses TRBV6-6 with TRBJ1-2; weak D call: TRBD1 (6 bases). Sequences were derived from PBMCs, sampled after 24 months of ibrutinib treatment. This clonotype was sampled from a human donor with chronic lymphocytic leukemia. Written as DNA, the CDR3 is TGTGCCAGCAAGGGGGGGCCCATCTATGGCTACACCTTC. It yields the protein CASKGGPIYGYTF.